This record looks at one TCR beta chain sequence and its context. Its antigen is not yet known. No base qualities exist here, and no much larger clone lies one base off it. The method behind the library was the immunoSEQ multiplex PCR assay. Rearranged TCR beta chain sequences were amplified with the hsTCRB Kit following the manufacturer's protocol. TCRB libraries were sequenced on an Illumina MiSeq. The paper's processing steps were these. The proprietary platform of the kit vendor was used for demultiplexing, trimming and gene mapping. In its TCRdb copy, this immuneACCESS table keeps in-frame sequences only and misses some clones. Where compared with another copy, unresolved V genes explain less than half of these, and the others have no known cause. V and J calls and clone size are given by that table; D and trimming were obtained from the DNA. The sample contains 75,000 to 100,000 clones, more than 65% of them found a single time. The ten biggest clones cover about 5.6% of the sample.

Reading the label with the study, this specimen's time point is: baseline, week 1 (first vaccination visit). The intended sense of this specimen's treatment or condition label: pre-vaccination baseline after standard-of-care therapy. The donors had newly diagnosed IDH1-mutant astrocytomas of WHO grade 3 or 4 that showed loss of nuclear ATRX. The samples were drawn from NOA16, a multicentre, single-arm, open-label phase I trial in Germany that tested a mutant IDH1 peptide vaccine in humans for the first time. For immunogenicity testing, the blood drawn at visit V03 was used as the baseline sample. Genomic DNA for TCRB sequencing was extracted from EDTA blood using the DNeasy Blood and Tissue Kit. The source of the sample is a study of a mutant IDH1 vaccine in newly diagnosed glioma (dated by TCRdb to the early 2020s). In the study overall: Of the approximately 33 treated patients, 62.5% were male and approximately 40% were female, and a mean age of approximately 40 years was recorded. Prior to enrollment, patients had been given standard therapy consisting of radiotherapy alone, temozolomide alone, or radiochemotherapy with temozolomide, with the combination given to most patients. Peripheral blood samples were drawn at six visits, namely V03 (baseline), V05, V07, V10, V12 and V13. For exploratory analyses, under 30 treated patients had longitudinal TCRB deep sequencing done wherever samples were available.

Here is what the overall study found, with its caveats: According to the authors, sample limitations meant that analyses of patient blood samples could not be reproduced. Changes in the top peripheral T cell clonotypes picked up by TCRB sequencing did not appear to be linked to pseudoprogression. Immune responses induced by the vaccine were seen in approximately 93% of patients across multiple MHC alleles. Selection of PBMC samples for TCRB deep sequencing was based on availability.

The CDR3 numbers 18 residues from cysteine through phenylalanine. This entry keeps only the CDR3 DNA: 54 bases, framed from base 1. Based on the germline V gene, the CDR1 and CDR2 sequences are SGDLS and YYNGEE. V was cut back by 4 bases and J by 0 bases, leaving a gap of 20 bases between them. The clonotype originates from a man aged 35-49 years with glioma. Some clones in this sample may be carry-over from other donors' samples. The chain is encoded by TRBV9 joined to TRBJ2-1; TRBD1 is a possible D gene, resting on 7 matching bases. This material consisted of PBMCs, taken from a glioma patient treated with radiotherapy, temozolomide or both. The CDR3 loop reads CASSFRGAGLSSYNEQFF. Read as DNA, the sequence is TGTGCCAGCAGCTTCAGGGGGGCCGGGTTAAGCTCCTACAATGAGCAGTTCTTC.